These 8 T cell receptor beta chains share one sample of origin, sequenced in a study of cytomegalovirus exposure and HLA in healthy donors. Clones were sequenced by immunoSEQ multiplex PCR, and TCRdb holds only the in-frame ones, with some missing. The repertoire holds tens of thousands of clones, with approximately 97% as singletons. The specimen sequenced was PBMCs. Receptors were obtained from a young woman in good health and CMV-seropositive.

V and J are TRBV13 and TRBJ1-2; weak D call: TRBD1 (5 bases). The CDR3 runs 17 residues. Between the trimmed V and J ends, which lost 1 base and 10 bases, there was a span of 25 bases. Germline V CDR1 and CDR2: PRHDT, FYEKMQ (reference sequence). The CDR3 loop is CASSLEGLVAQGNDYTF. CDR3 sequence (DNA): TGTGCCAGCAGCTTAGAGGGACTGGTCGCGCAGGGCAATGACTACACCTTC.

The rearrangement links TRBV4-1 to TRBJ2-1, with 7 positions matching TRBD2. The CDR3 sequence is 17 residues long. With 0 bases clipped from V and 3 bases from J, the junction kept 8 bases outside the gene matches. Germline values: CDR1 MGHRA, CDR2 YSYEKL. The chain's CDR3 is CASSQDRLADLYNEQFF. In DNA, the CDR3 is TGCGCCAGCAGCCAAGACCGTCTAGCGGACCTCTACAATGAGCAGTTCTTC.

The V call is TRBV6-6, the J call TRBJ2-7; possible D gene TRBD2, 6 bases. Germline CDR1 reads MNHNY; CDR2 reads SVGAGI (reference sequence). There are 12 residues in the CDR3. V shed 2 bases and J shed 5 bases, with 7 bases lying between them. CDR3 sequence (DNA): TGTGCCAGCAGTTACGTAGCGGACGAGCAGTACTTC. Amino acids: CASSYVADEQYF.

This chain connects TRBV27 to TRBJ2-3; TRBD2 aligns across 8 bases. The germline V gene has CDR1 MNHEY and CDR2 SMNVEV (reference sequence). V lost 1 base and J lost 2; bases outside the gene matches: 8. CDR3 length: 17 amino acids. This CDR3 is CASSLYALAGPTDTQYF. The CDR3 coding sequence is TGTGCCAGCAGTTTATATGCCCTAGCGGGCCCCACAGATACGCAGTATTTT.

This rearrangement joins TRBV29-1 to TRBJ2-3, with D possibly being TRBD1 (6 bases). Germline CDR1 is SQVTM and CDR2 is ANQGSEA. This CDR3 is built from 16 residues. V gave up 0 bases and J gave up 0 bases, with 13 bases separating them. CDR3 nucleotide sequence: TGCAGCGTTGAAGAGTGGGCCAGGGGTAGCACAGATACGCAGTATTTT. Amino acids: CSVEEWARGSTDTQYF.

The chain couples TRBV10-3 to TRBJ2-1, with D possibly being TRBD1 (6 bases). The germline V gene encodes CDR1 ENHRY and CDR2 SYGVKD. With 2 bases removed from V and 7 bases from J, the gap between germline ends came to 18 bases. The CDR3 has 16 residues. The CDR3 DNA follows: TGTGCCATCAGTGAGATAGGGGGTCCCGAAGCTAATGAGCAGTTCTTC. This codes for CAISEIGGPEANEQFF.

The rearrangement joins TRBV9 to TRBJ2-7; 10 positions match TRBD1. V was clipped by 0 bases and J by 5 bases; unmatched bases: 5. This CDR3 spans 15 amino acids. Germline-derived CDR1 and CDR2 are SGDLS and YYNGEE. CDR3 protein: CASSVGGQGYHEQYF. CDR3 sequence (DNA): TGTGCCAGCAGCGTAGGGGGACAGGGGTACCACGAGCAGTACTTC.

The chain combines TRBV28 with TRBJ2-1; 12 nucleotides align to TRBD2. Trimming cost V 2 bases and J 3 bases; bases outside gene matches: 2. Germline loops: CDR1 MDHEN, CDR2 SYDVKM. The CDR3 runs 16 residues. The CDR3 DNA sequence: TGTGCCAGCAGTTTAGGGACTAGCGGGTTCTACAATGAGCAGTTCTTC. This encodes CASSLGTSGFYNEQFF.